The 24 T cell receptor beta chains in this list originate from one sample, sequenced in a study of shared clonotypes between healthy human individuals. Sequenced by immunoSEQ multiplex PCR; TCRdb stores in-frame clones only, minus some. This table holds 2 million to 3 million clones, 93% found once. The material sequenced was naive CD4+ T cells from PBMCs. The sample's subset: CD45RA+ positively selected. These receptors were taken from a man younger than 30 in good health. Some clones in this sample may be carry-over from other donors' samples.

The CDR3: CASSAGTSGRWYYEQYF. Here the CDR3 DNA reads TGTGCCAGCAGCGCCGGGACTAGCGGGAGGTGGTACTACGAGCAGTACTTC. This sequence joins TRBV11-2 and TRBJ2-7, with 15 nucleotides matching TRBD2. From germline, CDR1 is SGHAT and CDR2 FQNNGV. This CDR3 contains 17 residues. The V and J ends lost 5 bases and 3 bases, in that order; junction bases with no gene match: 8.

The genes are TRBV28 and TRBJ2-1; D may be TRBD2 (5 bases). The V end lost 2 bases, the J end lost 10 bases, and 12 bases lay between the germline ends. CDR3 length: 13 residues. Germline CDR1 is MDHEN and CDR2 is SYDVKM. The CDR3 bases are TGTGCCAGCAGTTTACGGGATTTTCGAGAGCAGTTCTTC. Protein product: CASSLRDFREQFF.

The chain recombines TRBV18 with TRBJ2-7; D perhaps matches TRBD2 (5 bases). The CDR3 extends over 12 amino acids. Trimming shortened V by 6 bases and J by 2 bases, and 8 bases separated the two germline ends. In germline, CDR1 is KGHSH, CDR2 LQKENI. The CDR3 region is CASSQRAYEQYF. In DNA form, the CDR3 reads TGTGCCAGCTCCCAGAGGGCCTACGAGCAGTACTTC.

The chain couples TRBV7-9 to TRBJ1-2, with TRBD1 as a possible D gene (6 bases). Deletions cut 5 bases from V and 8 bases from J, with 15 bases between. CDR3 length: 13 amino acids. CDR1 is SEHNR, CDR2 FQNEAQ, per germline (reference sequence). The CDR3 spells CASSIQGPAGYTF. In nucleotides, the CDR3 is TGTGCCAGCAGCATTCAGGGGCCGGCGGGCTACACCTTC.

This sequence joins TRBV4-2 and TRBJ2-1, with 7 positions matching TRBD2. Per germline, CDR1 LGHNA and CDR2 YNFKEQ. Unmatched junction bases numbered 3, after V lost 0 bases and J lost 4 bases. This CDR3 has 15 residues. CDR3 residues: CASSQDGSGYNEQFF. The CDR3 DNA follows: TGTGCCAGCAGCCAAGACGGTAGCGGGTACAATGAGCAGTTCTTC.

This clone was detected only once. V is TRBV29-1 and J is TRBJ2-3, with 12 bases matching TRBD2. Germline CDR1 reads SQVTM; CDR2 reads ANQGSEA. The CDR3 length is 15 residues. J lost 5 bases, V lost 4 bases, and 7 bases had no gene match. DNA of the CDR3: TGCAGCGTTGGCCGACTAGCGGGAGCCCGAGATACGCAGTATTTT. Encoded protein: CSVGRLAGARDTQYF.

J is TRBJ2-3 and V is TRBV27, with a possible D match to TRBD2 (6 bases). V gave up 5 bases and J gave up 1 base, with 13 bases separating them. The CDR3 has 15 amino acids. CDR1 and CDR2 (germline): MNHEY, SMNVEV (reference sequence). The CDR3 DNA reads TGTGCCAGCAGTCTCCGGGACTTCCGCACAGATACGCAGTATTTT. Translated, it gives CASSLRDFRTDTQYF.

The chain carries TRBV5-4 and TRBJ1-4; 9 bases match TRBD1. V dropped 2 bases and J dropped 11; count of bases not matched to a gene: 16. The CDR3 is 17 residues long. Germline V CDR1 and CDR2: SGHNT, YYREEE (reference sequence). CDR3 loop: CASSLTVPGQGHGKLFF. The CDR3 nucleotides read TGTGCCAGCAGCTTAACCGTCCCGGGACAGGGTCACGGGAAACTGTTTTTT.

V is TRBV19 and J is TRBJ1-2; D possibly corresponds to TRBD1 (5 bases). V lost 3 bases to trimming and J lost 0 bases, with 11 bases between them. The germline V gene has CDR1 LNHDA and CDR2 SQIVND (reference sequence). The length of the CDR3 is 15 residues. The CDR3 loop reads CASSMSRQTNYGYTF. The DNA for the CDR3 is TGTGCCAGTAGTATGTCTCGACAGACTAACTATGGCTACACCTTC.

The chain couples TRBV5-4 to TRBJ2-7; D may match TRBD1 or TRBD2 (5 bases each). Trimming shortened V by 4 bases and J by 7 bases, and 21 bases separated the two germline ends. CDR3 length: 15 amino acids. Germline-derived CDR1 and CDR2 are SGHNT and YYREEE (reference sequence). As DNA, the CDR3 is TGTGCCAGCAGCAAAACCGGGACCCCCGGTGAGGAGCAGTACTTC. This translates into CASSKTGTPGEEQYF. The whole variable domain, filled in from reference TRBV5-4 and TRBJ2-7, reads ETGVTQSPTHLIKTRGQQVTLRCSSQSGHNTVSWYQQALGQGPQFIFQYYREEENGRGNFPPRFSGLQFPNYSSELNVNALELDDSALYLCASSKTGTPGEEQYFGPGTRLTVT.

The chain links TRBV5-1 to TRBJ2-5; tentatively, D is TRBD1 (6 bases). The germline gives CDR1 SGHRS, CDR2 YFSETQ. The CDR3 sequence is 15 residues long. V shed 4 bases and J shed 2 bases, with 15 bases lying between them. The CDR3 spells CASSKTDRIQETQYF. The DNA for the CDR3 is TGCGCCAGCAGCAAGACCGACAGGATTCAAGAGACCCAGTACTTC.

This clone showed up just once. The J gene is TRBJ1-2, the V gene TRBV5-4, with D unresolved. The CDR3 is 14 amino acids. V gave up 4 bases and J gave up 1 base, with 11 bases separating them. CDR1 SGHNT and CDR2 YYREEE come from the germline V gene (reference sequence). The CDR3 spells CASSLGSHNYGYTF. In DNA form, the CDR3 reads TGTGCCAGCAGCCTGGGATCCCATAACTATGGCTACACCTTC.

This chain uses TRBV29-1 with TRBJ2-7; 7 bases agree with TRBD2. This CDR3 is built from 15 residues. The V gene's germline CDR1 is SQVTM and CDR2 ANQGSEA. V lost 5 bases to trimming and J lost 4 bases; unmatched junction nucleotides: 14. Here the CDR3 reads CSVRGVSGGGYEQYF. CDR3 coding DNA: TGCAGCGTTCGGGGGGTCTCCGGCGGAGGATACGAGCAGTACTTC.

J is TRBJ2-3 and V is TRBV5-1, with 7 bases fitting TRBD2. The J segment lost 2 bases and the V segment lost 4 bases, leaving 7 bases of the junction unmatched. The germline V gene has CDR1 SGHRS and CDR2 YFSETQ. The CDR3 consists of 15 residues. The chain's CDR3 is CASSGQAGPTDTQYF. The CDR3 nucleotides are TGCGCCAGCAGCGGACAAGCGGGGCCCACAGATACGCAGTATTTT.

The chain links TRBV19 to TRBJ2-7; possibly TRBD1 or TRBD2 for D (5 bases each). Germline CDR1 is LNHDA and CDR2 is SQIVND (reference sequence). V lost 7 bases to trimming and J lost 0 bases, with 25 bases between them. The CDR3 contains 18 residues. CDR3 sequence: CASTKFWGKIPGSYEQYF. CDR3 DNA: TGTGCCAGTACCAAATTCTGGGGGAAGATACCCGGCTCCTACGAGCAGTACTTC.

This chain links TRBV9 with TRBJ2-4; D is perhaps TRBD2 (6 bases). Deletions cut 6 bases from V and 7 bases from J, with 14 bases between. The CDR3 length is 13 residues. Germline V lookup: CDR1 SGDLS, CDR2 YYNGEE. CDR3: CASTRGGENIQYF. The DNA of the CDR3 is TGTGCCAGCACCCGAGGCGGGGAGAACATTCAGTACTTC.

V usage is TRBV7-2 and J usage is TRBJ2-2, with 9 bases fitting TRBD2. The CDR3 contains 16 residues. Germline CDR1 SGHTA, CDR2 FQGNSA. The junction had 6 bases not matched to a gene; V was cut back by 2 bases and J by 5 bases. As DNA, the CDR3 is TGTGCCAGCAGCTTATTCGGCGGGAGGGTGACCGGGGAGCTGTTTTTT. Encoded protein: CASSLFGGRVTGELFF.

The gene calls are TRBV9 and TRBJ2-3; D uncertain. Deletions cut 0 bases from V and 4 bases from J, with 6 bases between. This CDR3 region has 13 residues. Germline lookup yields CDR1 SGDLS and CDR2 YYNGEE. The CDR3 DNA sequence: TGTGCCAGCAGCGTAGTCTCCGCAGATACGCAGTATTTT. It is translated as CASSVVSADTQYF.

The chain is built from TRBV21-1 and TRBJ2-7; the listed D gene, TRBD2, was not tested against the DNA. TRBV21-1 is a listed pseudogene. This CDR3 comprises 14 residues. Written as DNA, the CDR3 is TGTGCCAGCAGCAAAGGCGGGAGGAATCCCGAGCAGTACTTC. Protein sequence: CASSKGGRNPEQYF.

The chain combines TRBV5-1 with TRBJ2-7, with 9 bases identical to TRBD1. CDR1 and CDR2 from the germline V gene are SGHRS and YFSETQ. Trimming cost V 4 bases and J 6 bases; bases outside gene matches: 8. CDR3 length equals 14 residues. CDR3 protein: CASSMDRGTVEQYF. The CDR3, as DNA: TGCGCCAGCAGCATGGACAGGGGTACCGTCGAGCAGTACTTC.

This chain links TRBV5-1 with TRBJ2-1, with 7 bases that match TRBD1. The CDR3 consists of 15 residues. Looked up from germline, CDR1 is SGHRS and CDR2 is YFSETQ. The V segment lost 4 bases and the J segment 5 bases; nucleotides outside the gene matches: 9. DNA of the CDR3: TGCGCCAGCAGCGGAGCGACAGGGTGGGACAATGAGCAGTTCTTC. This translates into CASSGATGWDNEQFF.

This rearrangement joins TRBV6-1 to TRBJ1-1; D unclear. Per germline, CDR1 MNHNS and CDR2 SASEGT. The V end was cut by 7 bases, the J end by 5 bases, with 11 bases between. This CDR3 has 12 residues. The CDR3 sequence: CASTRVGTEAFF. Here the CDR3 DNA reads TGTGCCAGCACGCGGGTAGGAACTGAAGCTTTCTTT.

Notes on this clone: One end of the junction is discordant with germline, which a read error may explain. The chain uses TRBV7-6 and TRBJ2-3; 8 nucleotides agree with TRBD1. The CDR3 has 12 amino acids. CDR1 SGHVS and CDR2 FNYEAQ come from the germline V gene. CDR3 DNA sequence: TGTGCCAGCAGCTCTGGACAGGGTTTTTTGGATTTT. Amino acids: CASSSGQGFLDF. The whole variable domain, remainder taken from reference TRBV7-6 and TRBJ2-3, is GAGVSQSPRYKVTKRGQDVALRCDPISGHVSLYWYRQALGQGPEFLTYFNYEAQQDKSGLPNDRFSAERPEGSISTLTIQRTEQRDSAMYRCASSSGQGFLDFGPGTRLTVL.

The gene calls are TRBV5-1 and TRBJ1-2, with 7 bases aligning to TRBD1. V shed 3 bases, J shed 8 bases, and the junction held 10 bases outside the gene matches. CDR3 length equals 14 residues. CDR1 and CDR2 (germline): SGHRS, YFSETQ. The CDR3 region has the DNA TGCGCCAGCAGCTCAATGAGACAGGGACTGGGCTACACCTTC. Translated, it gives CASSSMRQGLGYTF. Full variable domain (remainder filled in from reference TRBV5-1 and TRBJ1-2): KAGVTQTPRYLIKTRGQQVTLSCSPISGHRSVSWYQQTPGQGLQFLFEYFSETQRNKGNFPGRFSGRQFSNSRSEMNVSTLELGDSALYLCASSSMRQGLGYTFGSGTRLTVV.